This paragraph covers one TCR beta chain sequence. Its antigen is not known. Repertoires were generated with immunoSEQ multiplex PCR, while TCRdb's copy carries only in-frame clones and drops some. Of 150,000 to 190,000 clones in the sample, approximately 94% were seen once. The data were obtained in a study of OX40 agonist ivuxolimab in advanced cancers. Looking at the study overall: Hepatocellular carcinoma, melanoma, renal cell or head and neck cancer affected the dose-escalation patients. A partial response was reached by three patients: one with hepatocellular carcinoma and two with cutaneous melanoma. Whole-study results and caveats: Partial responders at 0.1-3.0 mg/kg had among the lowest clonal expansion.

The CDR3 consists of 18 residues. From germline, CDR1 is SEHNR and CDR2 FQNEAQ (reference sequence). The V and J ends lost 2 bases and 2 bases, in that order; junction bases with no gene match: 5. Cycle 7 day 1, cycle 4 day 1, and baseline were the timepoints at which blood was sampled. This receptor was taken from an adult with an advanced solid tumor such as melanoma, head and neck, liver or kidney cancer. The starting material was CD4+ or CD8+ T cells sorted from blood, obtained in a trial of the OX40 agonist ivuxolimab. The rearrangement uses TRBV7-9 and TRBJ2-3, with 15 bases aligning to TRBD2. The CDR3 DNA reads as TGTGCCAGCAGCTTAATGGGGACTAGCGGGGGGCTCACAGATACGCAGTATTTT. Residues: CASSLMGTSGGLTDTQYF.